This T cell receptor (beta chain) was retrieved from a study of T cells in Graves' hyperthyroidism and ophthalmopathy. Findings of the study overall: Within blood appeared most thyroid clonotypes that had expanded above 0.001.

Amplification targeted TCR beta CDR3 regions from RNA transcripts. HTBI primers drove first-round RT-PCR of the TCR CDR3. TCRdb fed the multiplex PCR reads into MiXCR, producing one record per CDR3 protein. This table has 530,000 or so distinct CDR3 sequences, about 43% appearing once. The authors deemed Graves' hyperthyroidism stable absent ophthalmopathy progression within 18 months. Patients were excluded because of uncontrolled infection, other autoimmune disease, pregnancy or lactation. Every diagnosis used clinical symptoms, serum thyroxine and TRAb, thyroid ultrasound and orbital computed tomography. Germline assignment: CDR1 DFQATT and CDR2 SNEGSKA (reference sequence). Losses at the gene ends were 2 bases for V and 0 bases for J; bases not matched to a gene: 4. The CDR3 covers 16 residues. This clonotype was seen many times. Its antigen is currently unknown.

The TCR comes from a woman in her late teens or twenties with Graves' hyperthyroidism. Sequencing input: peripheral blood or thyroid tissue (not recorded which). The gene calls are TRBV20-1 and TRBJ2-6; TRBD1 agrees at 7 bases. The CDR3 spells CSARPRQGSGANVLTF. The CDR3 bases are TGCAGTGCTAGACCCCGACAGGGCTCTGGGGCCAACGTCCTGACTTTC.